The 25 T cell receptor beta chains given below trace back to one sample, sequenced in a study of shared clonotypes between healthy human individuals. Produced via immunoSEQ multiplex PCR; TCRdb's table is partial and in-frame only. The table includes more than 500,000 clones, roughly 95% detected once. Source material: naive CD4+ T cells sorted from blood. Subset noted: CD45RA+ positively selected. The receptors come from a woman in her 30s in good health.

This clone was picked up one time. The chain uses TRBV5-6 and TRBJ2-5, with 13 bases identical to TRBD2. V trimming: 4 bases; J trimming: 5 bases; junction bases outside the gene matches: 11. CDR3 length: 17 amino acids. Germline V gene data show CDR1 as SGHDT and CDR2 as YYEEEE. The CDR3 loop is CASSAGLAGHWEETQYF. The CDR3 bases are TGTGCCAGCAGCGCGGGACTAGCGGGACATTGGGAGGAGACCCAGTACTTC.

DNA of the CDR3: TGTGCCAGCAGTTCCGGGGGGACGGGAAGAAACAATCAGCCCCAGCATTTT. This gives the protein CASSSGGTGRNNQPQHF. The gene calls are TRBV27 and TRBJ1-5; D is perhaps TRBD1 (5 bases). Germline assignment: CDR1 MNHEY and CDR2 SMNVEV (reference sequence). The V end lost 4 bases, the J end lost 3 bases, and 19 bases lay between the germline ends. This CDR3 region has 17 residues.

This clone was recorded only once. The chain has TRBV5-8 and TRBJ2-1; 13 bases are shared with TRBD2. This CDR3 has 19 residues. Germline CDR1 SGHTS, CDR2 YDEGEE. Germline trimming cut 2 bases from V and 1 base from J; bases unmatched to any gene: 9. CDR3: CASSLVRTSGRTSYNEQFF. In nucleotides, the CDR3 is TGTGCCAGCAGCTTAGTAAGGACTAGCGGGAGAACATCCTACAATGAGCAGTTCTTC. Looking up the rest from reference TRBV5-8 and TRBJ2-1 gives the full variable domain: EAGVTQSPTHLIKTRGQQATLRCSPISGHTSVYWYQQALGLGLQFLLWYDEGEERNRGNFPPRFSGRQFPNYSSELNVNALELEDSALYLCASSLVRTSGRTSYNEQFFGPGTRLTVL.

The rearrangement uses TRBV6-5 and TRBJ1-1; perhaps TRBD1 as D (6 bases). The CDR3 extends over 14 amino acids. Germline V lookup: CDR1 MNHEY, CDR2 SVGAGI. The germline V and J ends were trimmed by 3 bases and 5 bases, with 13 bases remaining between them. In nucleotides, the CDR3 is TGTGCCAGCAGTTATGACAGGACGGGAACTGAAGCTTTCTTT. It is translated as CASSYDRTGTEAFF.

The rearrangement joins TRBV28 to TRBJ2-5; perhaps TRBD1 as D (6 bases). The V gene lost 5 bases and the J gene lost 2 bases, with 18 bases spanning the gap. CDR1 and CDR2 (germline): MDHEN, SYDVKM. The CDR3 is 16 amino acids. The CDR3 DNA reads as TGTGCCAGCAGTGGGGGCACGGTGATACAACAAGAGACCCAGTACTTC. As protein: CASSGGTVIQQETQYF.

This rearrangement joins TRBV2 to TRBJ2-5, with 9 bases that match TRBD1. CDR3 length: 14 residues. The germline CDR1 and CDR2 sequences are SNHLY and FYNNEI. V shed 4 bases, J shed 8 bases, and the junction held 8 bases outside the gene matches. CDR3 sequence (DNA): TGTGCCAGCAGTGTATGGACAGGGGTGAACACCCAGTACTTC. Protein: CASSVWTGVNTQYF.

The genes are TRBV19 and TRBJ1-3, with D possibly TRBD1 on 6 matching bases. This CDR3 has 16 residues. Per germline, CDR1 LNHDA and CDR2 SQIVND (reference sequence). The V end was cut by 5 bases, the J end by 0 bases, with 14 bases between. DNA of the CDR3: TGTGCCAGTAGTCGGGACATAAACTTCTCTGGAAACACCATATATTTT. This encodes CASSRDINFSGNTIYF.

The rearrangement uses TRBV27 and TRBJ2-7; 9 positions agree with TRBD1. The V segment lost 2 bases and the J segment 2 bases; nucleotides outside the gene matches: 4. The CDR3 is made up of 15 amino acids. The germline V gene encodes CDR1 MNHEY and CDR2 SMNVEV (reference sequence). CDR3 DNA: TGTGCCAGCAGTTTACCGGGACAGGGAACCTACGAGCAGTACTTC. Amino acid sequence: CASSLPGQGTYEQYF.

The chain combines TRBV6-1 with TRBJ2-7; 9 bases agree with TRBD2. This CDR3 has 15 residues. V trimming: 5 bases; J trimming: 6 bases; junction bases outside the gene matches: 11. Germline CDR1 is MNHNS and CDR2 is SASEGT. Here the CDR3 reads CASSPLRREGREQYF. The CDR3 nucleotides are TGTGCCAGCAGTCCCTTGCGGCGGGAGGGACGCGAGCAGTACTTC.

The chain is built from TRBV11-2 and TRBJ1-2; perhaps TRBD1 as D (6 bases). V shed 5 bases and J shed 3 bases, with 13 bases lying between them. The CDR3 consists of 14 residues. The germline V gene encodes CDR1 SGHAT and CDR2 FQNNGV. This CDR3 reads CASSPAGGHYGYTF. DNA for the CDR3: TGTGCCAGCAGCCCCGCGGGGGGGCACTATGGCTACACCTTC.

The chain joins TRBV5-1 to TRBJ1-6; D call uncertain. The CDR3 covers 14 residues. Trimming removed 0 bases from V and 10 bases from J, with 11 bases in between. Looked up from germline, CDR1 is SGHRS and CDR2 is YFSETQ. The CDR3 protein is CASSLEPTRSPLHF. CDR3 DNA sequence: TGCGCCAGCAGCTTGGAGCCCACTAGATCACCCCTCCACTTT.

The chain carries TRBV19 and TRBJ2-3; D perhaps matches TRBD1 (6 bases). Trimming shortened V by 4 bases and J by 5 bases, and 16 bases separated the two germline ends. This CDR3 spans 15 amino acids. CDR1 and CDR2 from the germline V gene are LNHDA and SQIVND (reference sequence). This CDR3 reads CASSTSLSGQDTQYF. In DNA, the CDR3 is TGTGCCAGTAGTACGTCTTTATCGGGACAAGATACGCAGTATTTT.

This clone was counted a single time. The genes are TRBV5-1 and TRBJ2-5; tentatively, D is TRBD1 (6 bases). The CDR3 contains 13 residues. The germline gives CDR1 SGHRS, CDR2 YFSETQ. The V and J ends lost 9 bases and 2 bases respectively, with 14 bases between them. The CDR3 nucleotides read TGCGCCACCAGGGGATCGGAACAAGAGACCCAGTACTTC. The encoded protein is CATRGSEQETQYF.

The chain couples TRBV4-1 to TRBJ2-7, with 16 bases aligning to TRBD2. V was pared by 5 bases and J by 2 bases, with 6 bases of the junction left unmatched. The germline V gene encodes CDR1 MGHRA and CDR2 YSYEKL. The CDR3 is 17 residues long. Written as DNA, the CDR3 is TGCGCCAGCAGCTCGGGACTAGCGGGAGGGCCCCCCTACGAGCAGTACTTC. Residues: CASSSGLAGGPPYEQYF.

CDR3 DNA: TGTGCCAGCTCACAAGGGGTCCCCGCTAACTATGGCTACACCTTC. Translation gives CASSQGVPANYGYTF. The rearrangement joins TRBV18 to TRBJ1-2; the D gene is possibly TRBD1 (5 bases). The germline V gene encodes CDR1 KGHSH and CDR2 LQKENI. The CDR3 is made up of 15 amino acids. V lost 4 bases, J lost 0 bases, and 12 bases lay in between.

As for this clone: The sample contains more than one DNA sequence encoding this CDR3. V gene TRBV7-9 combines with J gene TRBJ1-3; D call uncertain. V was clipped by 4 bases and J by 0 bases, with 7 bases between them. Germline V lookup: CDR1 SEHNR, CDR2 FQNEAQ (reference sequence). The CDR3 covers 14 residues. CDR3 protein: CASSSQDSGNTIYF. DNA for the CDR3: TGTGCCAGCAGCTCTCAGGACTCTGGAAACACCATATATTTT.

Here the CDR3 DNA reads TGTGCCAGTAGTGTGGTACGGGACACTGAAGCTTTCTTT. As protein: CASSVVRDTEAFF. This sequence joins TRBV19 and TRBJ1-1, with D hard to call. Germline assignment: CDR1 LNHDA and CDR2 SQIVND (reference sequence). V lost 5 bases to trimming and J lost 3 bases, with 10 bases between them. This CDR3 region has 13 residues.

The chain combines TRBV9 with TRBJ1-5; D is uncertain. CDR1 SGDLS and CDR2 YYNGEE come from the germline V gene. V lost 0 bases, J lost 12 bases, and 19 bases lay in between. There are 15 residues in the CDR3. CDR3 loop: CASSVGPKENHGQHF. The DNA of the CDR3 is TGTGCCAGCAGCGTAGGCCCGAAAGAGAATCATGGCCAGCATTTT.

This clone was picked up one time. The chain combines TRBV7-8 with TRBJ1-1; D gene uncertain. The CDR3 has 14 residues. CDR1 is SGHVS, CDR2 FQNEAQ, per germline. Trimming shortened V by 7 bases and J by 1 base, and 13 bases separated the two germline ends. The CDR3 loop is CASTGGTTNTEAFF. Here the CDR3 DNA reads TGTGCCAGCACCGGTGGCACAACGAACACTGAAGCTTTCTTT.

This sequence joins TRBV5-1 and TRBJ1-5, with TRBD1 as a possible D gene (6 bases). CDR3 length: 16 amino acids. CDR1 SGHRS and CDR2 YFSETQ come from the germline V gene. V lost 1 base and J lost 3, with 14 bases in between. The CDR3 region has the DNA TGCGCCAGCAGCTTGAGTCTTCGGACAGACAATCAGCCCCAGCATTTT. Protein: CASSLSLRTDNQPQHF.

V and J are TRBV7-2 and TRBJ2-7; tentatively, D is TRBD1 (5 bases). There are 15 residues in the CDR3. CDR1 and CDR2 from the germline V gene are SGHTA and FQGNSA. Trimming shortened V by 6 bases and J by 5 bases, and 20 bases separated the two germline ends. The CDR3 loop reads CASREKSRAWDEQYF. The CDR3 DNA sequence: TGTGCCAGCAGGGAGAAAAGCAGGGCCTGGGACGAGCAGTACTTC.

The rearrangement uses TRBV28 and TRBJ2-7, with TRBD1 matching over 8 bases. Germline CDR1 is MDHEN and CDR2 is SYDVKM. The CDR3 runs to 14 residues. V was pared by 6 bases and J by 4 bases, with 8 bases of the junction left unmatched. The CDR3 DNA reads TGTGCCAGCAGCCCAGGGGGCGCGAGGTACGAGCAGTACTTC. Encoded protein: CASSPGGARYEQYF. The full variable domain, completed using reference TRBV28 and TRBJ2-7, is DVKVTQSSRYLVKRTGEKVFLECVQDMDHENMFWYRQDPGLGLRLIYFSYDVKMKEKGDIPEGYSVSREKKERFSLILESASTNQTSMYLCASSPGGARYEQYFGPGTRLTVT.

J is TRBJ2-5 and V is TRBV2; D is uncertain. The V gene lost 9 bases and the J gene lost 1 base, with 9 bases spanning the gap. The CDR3 has 12 residues. Germline V gives CDR1 SNHLY, CDR2 FYNNEI. The CDR3 region has the DNA TGTGCCAGTCACAGCTTCCAAGAGACCCAGTACTTC. This encodes CASHSFQETQYF.

The chain carries TRBV5-6 and TRBJ1-5; D gene uncertain. This CDR3 region has 14 residues. Between the trimmed V and J ends, which lost 5 bases and 9 bases, there was a span of 18 bases. Germline V gives CDR1 SGHDT, CDR2 YYEEEE. The CDR3 DNA follows: TGTGCCAGCAGTCGGACCCCGCTTTTTACGCCCCAGCATTTT. Its translation: CASSRTPLFTPQHF.

The chain couples TRBV19 to TRBJ2-7, with 7 bases matching TRBD2. The V gene's germline CDR1 is LNHDA and CDR2 SQIVND (reference sequence). The CDR3 has 13 amino acids. Trimming took 5 bases from V and 7 from J; bases not matched to a gene: 8. The CDR3 DNA sequence: TGTGCCAGTAGTCAGCGGGATTTACGGGAGCAGTACTTC. Amino acid sequence: CASSQRDLREQYF.